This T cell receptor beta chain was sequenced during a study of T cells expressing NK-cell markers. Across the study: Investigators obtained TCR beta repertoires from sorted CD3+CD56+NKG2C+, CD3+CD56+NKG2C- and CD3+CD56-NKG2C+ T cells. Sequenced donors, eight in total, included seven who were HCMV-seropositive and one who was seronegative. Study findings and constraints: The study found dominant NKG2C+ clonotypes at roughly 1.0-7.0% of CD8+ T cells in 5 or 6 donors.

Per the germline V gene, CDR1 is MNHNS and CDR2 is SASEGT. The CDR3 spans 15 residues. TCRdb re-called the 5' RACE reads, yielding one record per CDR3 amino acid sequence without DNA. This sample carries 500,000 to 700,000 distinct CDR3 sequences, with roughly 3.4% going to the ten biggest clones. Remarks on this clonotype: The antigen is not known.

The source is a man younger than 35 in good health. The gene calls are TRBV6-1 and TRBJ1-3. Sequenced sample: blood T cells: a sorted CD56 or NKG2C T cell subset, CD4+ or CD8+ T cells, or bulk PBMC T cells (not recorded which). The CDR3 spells CASSEFAVSGNTIYF.